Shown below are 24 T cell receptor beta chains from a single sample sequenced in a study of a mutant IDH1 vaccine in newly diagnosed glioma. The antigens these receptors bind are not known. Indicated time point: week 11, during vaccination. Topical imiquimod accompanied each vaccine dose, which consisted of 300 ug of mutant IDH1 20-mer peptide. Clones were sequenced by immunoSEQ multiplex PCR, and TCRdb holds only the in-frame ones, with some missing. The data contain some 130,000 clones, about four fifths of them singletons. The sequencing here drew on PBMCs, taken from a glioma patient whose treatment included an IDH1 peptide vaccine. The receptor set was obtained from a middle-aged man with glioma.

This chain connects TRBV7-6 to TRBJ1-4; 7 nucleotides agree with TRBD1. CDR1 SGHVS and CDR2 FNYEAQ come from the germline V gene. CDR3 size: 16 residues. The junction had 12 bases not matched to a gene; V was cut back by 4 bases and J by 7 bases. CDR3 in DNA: TGTGCCAGCAGCTCACTTTCGACAGGGCGGGGTGAAAAACTGTTTTTT. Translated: CASSSLSTGRGEKLFF. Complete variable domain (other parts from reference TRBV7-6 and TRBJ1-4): GAGVSQSPRYKVTKRGQDVALRCDPISGHVSLYWYRQALGQGPEFLTYFNYEAQQDKSGLPNDRFSAERPEGSISTLTIQRTEQRDSAMYRCASSSLSTGRGEKLFFGSGTQLSVL.

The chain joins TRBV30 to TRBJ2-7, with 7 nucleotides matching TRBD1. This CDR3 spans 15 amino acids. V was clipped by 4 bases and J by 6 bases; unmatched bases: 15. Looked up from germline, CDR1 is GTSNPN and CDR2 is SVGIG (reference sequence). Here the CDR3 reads CAWKTSTGTPGEQYF. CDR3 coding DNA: TGTGCCTGGAAGACCTCGACAGGGACCCCGGGCGAGCAGTACTTC.

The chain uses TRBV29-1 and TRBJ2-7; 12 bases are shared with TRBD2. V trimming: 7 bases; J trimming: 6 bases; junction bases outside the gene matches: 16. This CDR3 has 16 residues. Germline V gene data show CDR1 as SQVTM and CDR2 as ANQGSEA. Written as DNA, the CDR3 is TGCAGCGCCTCATTCATAGGACTAGCGGGATTTGGCGAGCAGTACTTC. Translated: CSASFIGLAGFGEQYF.

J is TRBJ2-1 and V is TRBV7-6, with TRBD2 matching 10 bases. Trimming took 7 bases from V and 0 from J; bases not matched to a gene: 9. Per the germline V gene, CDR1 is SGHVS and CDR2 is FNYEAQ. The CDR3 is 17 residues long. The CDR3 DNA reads TGTGCCAGCACCCCAACTAGCGGGGCCAGCTCCTACAATGAGCAGTTCTTC. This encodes CASTPTSGASSYNEQFF.

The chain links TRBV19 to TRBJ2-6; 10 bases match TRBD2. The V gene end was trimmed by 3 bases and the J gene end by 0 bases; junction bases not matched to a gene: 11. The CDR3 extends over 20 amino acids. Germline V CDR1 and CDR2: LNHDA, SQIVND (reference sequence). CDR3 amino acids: CASSISFSSGSTSGANVLTF. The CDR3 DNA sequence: TGTGCCAGTAGTATCTCTTTCTCTAGCGGGAGCACCTCTGGGGCCAACGTCCTGACTTTC.

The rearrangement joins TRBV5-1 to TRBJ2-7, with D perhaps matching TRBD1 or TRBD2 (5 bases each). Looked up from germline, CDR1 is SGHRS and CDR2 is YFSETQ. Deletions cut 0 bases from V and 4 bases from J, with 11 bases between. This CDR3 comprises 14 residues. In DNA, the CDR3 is TGCGCCAGCAGCTTGGTTGAGAGGGGTTACGAGCAGTACTTC. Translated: CASSLVERGYEQYF. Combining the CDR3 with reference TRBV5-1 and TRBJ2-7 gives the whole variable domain KAGVTQTPRYLIKTRGQQVTLSCSPISGHRSVSWYQQTPGQGLQFLFEYFSETQRNKGNFPGRFSGRQFSNSRSEMNVSTLELGDSALYLCASSLVERGYEQYFGPGTRLTVT.

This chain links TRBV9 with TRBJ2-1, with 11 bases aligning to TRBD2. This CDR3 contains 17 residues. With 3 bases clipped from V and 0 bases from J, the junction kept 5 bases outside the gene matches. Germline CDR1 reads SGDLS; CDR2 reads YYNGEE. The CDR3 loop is CASSEPLAGGSYNEQFF. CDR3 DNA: TGTGCCAGCAGCGAGCCTCTAGCGGGAGGCTCCTACAATGAGCAGTTCTTC.

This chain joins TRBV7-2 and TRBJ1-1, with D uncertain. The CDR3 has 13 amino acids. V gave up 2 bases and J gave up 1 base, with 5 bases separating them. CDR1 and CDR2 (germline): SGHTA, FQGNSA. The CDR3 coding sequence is TGTGCCAGCAGCTTACAACCGAACACTGAAGCTTTCTTT. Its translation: CASSLQPNTEAFF.

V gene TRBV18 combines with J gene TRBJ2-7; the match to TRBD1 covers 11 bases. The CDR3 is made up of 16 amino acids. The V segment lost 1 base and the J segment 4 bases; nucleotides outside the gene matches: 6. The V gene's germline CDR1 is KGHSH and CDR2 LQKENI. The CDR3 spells CASSPLPGQGGYEQYF. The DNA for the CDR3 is TGTGCCAGCTCACCACTACCGGGACAGGGGGGGTACGAGCAGTACTTC.

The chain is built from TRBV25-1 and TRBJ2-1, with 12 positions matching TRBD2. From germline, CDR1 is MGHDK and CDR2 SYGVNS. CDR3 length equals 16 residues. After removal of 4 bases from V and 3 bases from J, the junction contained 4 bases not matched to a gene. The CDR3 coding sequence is TGTGCCAGCAGTGCGCCGGGACTAGCGGGCTACAATGAGCAGTTCTTC. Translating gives CASSAPGLAGYNEQFF.

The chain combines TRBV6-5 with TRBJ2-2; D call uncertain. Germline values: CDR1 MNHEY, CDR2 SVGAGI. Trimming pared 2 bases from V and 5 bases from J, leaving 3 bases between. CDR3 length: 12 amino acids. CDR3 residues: CASSYQTGELFF. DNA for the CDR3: TGTGCCAGCAGTTACCAAACCGGGGAGCTGTTTTTT.

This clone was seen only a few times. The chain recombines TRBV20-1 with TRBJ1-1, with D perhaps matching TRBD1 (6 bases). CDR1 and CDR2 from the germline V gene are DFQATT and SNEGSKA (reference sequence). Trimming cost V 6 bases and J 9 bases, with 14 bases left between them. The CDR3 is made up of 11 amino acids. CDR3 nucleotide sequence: TGCAGTGCGCCGAATCGGGGGCAAGCTTTCTTT. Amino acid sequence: CSAPNRGQAFF.

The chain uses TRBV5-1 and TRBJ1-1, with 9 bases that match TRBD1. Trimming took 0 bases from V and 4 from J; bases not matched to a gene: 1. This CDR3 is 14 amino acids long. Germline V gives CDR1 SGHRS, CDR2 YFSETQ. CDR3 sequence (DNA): TGCGCCAGCAGCTTGGGGGACAGGGCCACTGAAGCTTTCTTT. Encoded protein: CASSLGDRATEAFF.

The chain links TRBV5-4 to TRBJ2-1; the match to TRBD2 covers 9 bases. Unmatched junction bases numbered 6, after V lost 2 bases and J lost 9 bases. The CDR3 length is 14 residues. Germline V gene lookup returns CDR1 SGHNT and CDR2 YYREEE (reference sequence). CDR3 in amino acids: CASSLSSGMSEQFF. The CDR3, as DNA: TGTGCCAGCAGCTTATCTAGCGGGATGAGTGAGCAGTTCTTC.

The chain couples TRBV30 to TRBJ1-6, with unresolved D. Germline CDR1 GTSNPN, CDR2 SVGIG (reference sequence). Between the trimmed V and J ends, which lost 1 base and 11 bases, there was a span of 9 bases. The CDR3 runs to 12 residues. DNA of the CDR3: TGTGCCTGGAGTGCCGGGGATCCACCCCTCCACTTT. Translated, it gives CAWSAGDPPLHF.

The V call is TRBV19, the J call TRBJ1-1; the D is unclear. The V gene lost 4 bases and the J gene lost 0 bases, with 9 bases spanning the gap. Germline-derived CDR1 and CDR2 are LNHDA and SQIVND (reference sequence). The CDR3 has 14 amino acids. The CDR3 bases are TGTGCCAGTAGTAGTTTAGGGATGAACACTGAAGCTTTCTTT. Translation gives CASSSLGMNTEAFF.

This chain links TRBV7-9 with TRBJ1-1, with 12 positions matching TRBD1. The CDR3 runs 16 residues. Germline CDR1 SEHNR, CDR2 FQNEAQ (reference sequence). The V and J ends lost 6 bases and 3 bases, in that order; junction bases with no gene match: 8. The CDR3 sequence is CASSSGTGGSDTEAFF. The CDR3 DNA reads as TGTGCCAGCAGTTCCGGGACAGGGGGCTCTGACACTGAAGCTTTCTTT.

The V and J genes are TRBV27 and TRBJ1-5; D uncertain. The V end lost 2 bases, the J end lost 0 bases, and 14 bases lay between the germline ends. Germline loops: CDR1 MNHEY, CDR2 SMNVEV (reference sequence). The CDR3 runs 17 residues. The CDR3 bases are TGTGCCAGCAGTTTAAGGCCCCCGGCGGATAGCAATCAGCCCCAGCATTTT. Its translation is CASSLRPPADSNQPQHF.

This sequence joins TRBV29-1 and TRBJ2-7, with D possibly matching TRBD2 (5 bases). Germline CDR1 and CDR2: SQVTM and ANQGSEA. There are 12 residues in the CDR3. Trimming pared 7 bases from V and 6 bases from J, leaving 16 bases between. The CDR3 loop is CSGGQASGEQYF. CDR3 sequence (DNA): TGCAGCGGCGGGCAGGCGTCGGGCGAGCAGTACTTC.

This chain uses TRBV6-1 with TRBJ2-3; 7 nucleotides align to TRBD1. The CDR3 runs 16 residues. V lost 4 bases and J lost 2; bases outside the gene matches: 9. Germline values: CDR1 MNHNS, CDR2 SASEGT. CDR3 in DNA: TGTGCCAGCAGTGTACAACAGGGGATTATCACAGATACGCAGTATTTT. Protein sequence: CASSVQQGIITDTQYF.

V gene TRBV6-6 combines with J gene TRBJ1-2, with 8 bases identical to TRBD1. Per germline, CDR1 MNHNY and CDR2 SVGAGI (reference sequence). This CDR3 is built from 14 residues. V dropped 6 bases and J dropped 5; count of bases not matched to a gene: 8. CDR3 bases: TGTGCCAGCAGAAGACAGGGGACTGATTATGGCTACACCTTC. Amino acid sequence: CASRRQGTDYGYTF.

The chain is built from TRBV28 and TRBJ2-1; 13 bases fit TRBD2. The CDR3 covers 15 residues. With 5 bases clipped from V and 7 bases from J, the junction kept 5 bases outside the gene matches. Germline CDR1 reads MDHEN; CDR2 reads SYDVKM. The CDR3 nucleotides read TGTGCCAGCAGTCGGACTAGCGGGAGAGGAAATGAGCAGTTCTTC. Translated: CASSRTSGRGNEQFF.

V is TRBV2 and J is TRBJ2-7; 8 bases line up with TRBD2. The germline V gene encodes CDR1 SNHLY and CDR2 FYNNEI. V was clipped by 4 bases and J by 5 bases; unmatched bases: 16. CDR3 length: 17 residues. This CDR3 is CASSARQGVAGSHEQYF. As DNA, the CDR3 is TGTGCCAGCAGTGCCCGGCAGGGAGTAGCGGGGTCCCACGAGCAGTACTTC. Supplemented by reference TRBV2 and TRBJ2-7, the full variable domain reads EPEVTQTPSHQVTQMGQEVILRCVPISNHLYFYWYRQILGQKVEFLVSFYNNEISEKSEIFDDQFSVERPDGSNFTLKIRSTKLEDSAMYFCASSARQGVAGSHEQYFGPGTRLTVT.

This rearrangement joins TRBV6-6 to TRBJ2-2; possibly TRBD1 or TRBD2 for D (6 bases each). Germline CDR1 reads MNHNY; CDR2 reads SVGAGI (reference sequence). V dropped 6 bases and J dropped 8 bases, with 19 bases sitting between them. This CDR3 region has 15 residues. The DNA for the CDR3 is TGTGCCAGCAGACCCGCAGTAGGGGGGTCAGGGGAGCTGTTTTTT. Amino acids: CASRPAVGGSGELFF.